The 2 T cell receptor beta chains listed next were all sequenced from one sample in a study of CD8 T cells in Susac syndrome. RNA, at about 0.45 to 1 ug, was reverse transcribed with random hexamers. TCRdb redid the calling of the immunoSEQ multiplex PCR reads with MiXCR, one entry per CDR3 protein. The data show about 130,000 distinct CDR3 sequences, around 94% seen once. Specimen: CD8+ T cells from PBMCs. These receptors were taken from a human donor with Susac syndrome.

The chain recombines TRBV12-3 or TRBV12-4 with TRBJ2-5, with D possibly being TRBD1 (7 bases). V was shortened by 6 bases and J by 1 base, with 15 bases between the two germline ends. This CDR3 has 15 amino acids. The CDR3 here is CASSQSQGGQETQYF. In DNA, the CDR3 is TGTGCCAGCAGCCAGTCTCAGGGGGGCCAAGAGACCCAGTACTTC.

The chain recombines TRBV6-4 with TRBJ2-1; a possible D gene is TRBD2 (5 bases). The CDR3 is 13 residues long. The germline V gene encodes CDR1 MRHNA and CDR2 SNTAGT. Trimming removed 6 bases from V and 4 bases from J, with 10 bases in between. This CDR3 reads CASSGEGYNEQFF. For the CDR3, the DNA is TGTGCCAGCAGCGGGGAAGGGTACAATGAGCAGTTCTTC.